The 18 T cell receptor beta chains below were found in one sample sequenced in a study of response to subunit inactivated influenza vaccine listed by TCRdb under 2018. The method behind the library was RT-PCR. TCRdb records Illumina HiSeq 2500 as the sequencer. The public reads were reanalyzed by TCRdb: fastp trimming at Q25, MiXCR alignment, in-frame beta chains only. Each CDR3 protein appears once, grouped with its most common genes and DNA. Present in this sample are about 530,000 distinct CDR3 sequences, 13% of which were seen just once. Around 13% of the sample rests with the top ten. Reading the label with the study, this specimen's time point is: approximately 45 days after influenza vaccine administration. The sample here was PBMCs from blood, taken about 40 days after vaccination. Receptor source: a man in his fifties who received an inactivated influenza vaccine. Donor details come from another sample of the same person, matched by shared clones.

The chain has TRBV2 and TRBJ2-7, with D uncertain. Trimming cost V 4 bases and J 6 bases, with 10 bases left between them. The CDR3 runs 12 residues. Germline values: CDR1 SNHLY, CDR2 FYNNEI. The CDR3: CASSGAPTEQYF. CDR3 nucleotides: TGTGCCAGCAGTGGGGCACCGACCGAGCAGTACTTC.

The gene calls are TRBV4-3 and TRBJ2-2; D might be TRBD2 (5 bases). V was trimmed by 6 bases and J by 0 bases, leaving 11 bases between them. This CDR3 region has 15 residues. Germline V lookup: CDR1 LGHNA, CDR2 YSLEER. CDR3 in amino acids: CASRDGLTNTGELFF. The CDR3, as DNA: TGCGCCAGCAGGGACGGACTCACGAACACCGGGGAGCTGTTTTTT.

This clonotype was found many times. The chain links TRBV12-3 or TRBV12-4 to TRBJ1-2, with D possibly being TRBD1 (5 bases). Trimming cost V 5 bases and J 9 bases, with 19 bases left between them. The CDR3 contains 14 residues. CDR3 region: CASSPGGLPWSYTF. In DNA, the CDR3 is TGTGCCAGCAGTCCGGGGGGACTGCCTTGGAGCTACACCTTC.

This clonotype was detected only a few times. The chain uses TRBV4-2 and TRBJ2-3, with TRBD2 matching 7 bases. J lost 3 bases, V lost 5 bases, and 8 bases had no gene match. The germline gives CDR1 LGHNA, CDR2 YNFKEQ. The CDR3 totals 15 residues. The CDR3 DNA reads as TGTGCCAGCAGCTACAGGTGGGAGGGAACAGATACGCAGTATTTT. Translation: CASSYRWEGTDTQYF.

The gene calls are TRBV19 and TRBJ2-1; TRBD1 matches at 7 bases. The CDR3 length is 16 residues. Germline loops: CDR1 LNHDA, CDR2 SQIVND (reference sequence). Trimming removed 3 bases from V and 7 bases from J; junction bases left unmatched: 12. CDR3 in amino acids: CASSIWDRPSINEQFF. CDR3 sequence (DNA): TGTGCCAGTAGTATCTGGGACAGACCCTCTATTAATGAGCAGTTCTTC.

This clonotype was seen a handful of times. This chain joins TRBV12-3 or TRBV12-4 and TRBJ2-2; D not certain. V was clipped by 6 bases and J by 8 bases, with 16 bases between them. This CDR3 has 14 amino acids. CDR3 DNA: TGTGCCAGCAGCAAGACTTTCCTTGAAGGGGAGCTGTTTTTT. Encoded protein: CASSKTFLEGELFF.

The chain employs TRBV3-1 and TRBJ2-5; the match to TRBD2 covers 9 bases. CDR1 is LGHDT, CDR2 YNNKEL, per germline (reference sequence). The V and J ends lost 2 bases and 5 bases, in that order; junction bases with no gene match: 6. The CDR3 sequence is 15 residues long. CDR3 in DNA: TGTGCCAGCAGCCAACGCGGGGGGGCGGCGGAGACCCAGTACTTC. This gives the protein CASSQRGGAAETQYF.

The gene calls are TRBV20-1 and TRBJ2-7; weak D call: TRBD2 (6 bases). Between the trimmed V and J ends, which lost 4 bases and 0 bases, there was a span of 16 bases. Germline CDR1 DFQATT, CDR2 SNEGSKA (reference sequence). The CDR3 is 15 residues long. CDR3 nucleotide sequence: TGCAGTGCTAACCCGGGCGGGACTGGCTCCTACGAGCAGTACTTC. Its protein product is CSANPGGTGSYEQYF.

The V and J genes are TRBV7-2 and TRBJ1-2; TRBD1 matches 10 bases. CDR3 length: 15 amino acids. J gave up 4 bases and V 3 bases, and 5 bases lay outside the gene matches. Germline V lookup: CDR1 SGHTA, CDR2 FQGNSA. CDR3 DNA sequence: TGTGCCAGCAGCTTCGATAGGACAGGGGGCTATGGCTACACCTTC. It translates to CASSFDRTGGYGYTF.

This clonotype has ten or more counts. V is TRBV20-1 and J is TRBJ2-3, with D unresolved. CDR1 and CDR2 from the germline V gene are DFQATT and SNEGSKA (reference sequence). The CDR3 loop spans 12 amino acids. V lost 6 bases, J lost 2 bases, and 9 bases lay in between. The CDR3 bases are TGCAGTGCGTCGCACTACACAGATACGCAGTATTTT. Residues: CSASHYTDTQYF.

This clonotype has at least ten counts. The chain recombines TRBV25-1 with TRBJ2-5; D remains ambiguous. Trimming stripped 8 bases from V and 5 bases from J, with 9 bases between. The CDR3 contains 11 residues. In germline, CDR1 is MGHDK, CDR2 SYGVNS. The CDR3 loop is CASQMEETQYF. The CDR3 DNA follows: TGTGCCAGCCAGATGGAGGAGACCCAGTACTTC.

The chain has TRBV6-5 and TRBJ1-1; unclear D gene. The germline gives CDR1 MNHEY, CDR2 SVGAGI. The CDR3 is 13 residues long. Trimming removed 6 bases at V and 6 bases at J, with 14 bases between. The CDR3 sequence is CASSPNIVAEAFF. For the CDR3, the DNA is TGTGCCAGCAGCCCGAACATCGTCGCTGAAGCTTTCTTT.

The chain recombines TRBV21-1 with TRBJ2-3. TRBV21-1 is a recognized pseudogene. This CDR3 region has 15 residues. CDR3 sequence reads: CASSAVACCTDTQYF. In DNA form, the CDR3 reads TGTGCCAGCAGCGCCGTTGCTTGCTGCACAGATACGCAGTATTTT.

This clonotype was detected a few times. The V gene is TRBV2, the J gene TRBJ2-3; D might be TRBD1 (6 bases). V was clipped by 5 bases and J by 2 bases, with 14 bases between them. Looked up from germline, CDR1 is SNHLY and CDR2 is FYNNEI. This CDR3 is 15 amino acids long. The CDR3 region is CASSKQGRNTDTQYF. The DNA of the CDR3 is TGTGCCAGCAGTAAACAGGGACGAAACACAGATACGCAGTATTTT.

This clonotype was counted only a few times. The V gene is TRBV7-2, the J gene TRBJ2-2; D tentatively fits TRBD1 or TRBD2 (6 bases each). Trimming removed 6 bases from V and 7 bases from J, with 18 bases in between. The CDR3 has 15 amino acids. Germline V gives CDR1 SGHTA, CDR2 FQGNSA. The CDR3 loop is CASRAGGRIDGELFF. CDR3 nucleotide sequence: TGTGCCAGCAGAGCCGGGGGCCGGATCGACGGGGAGCTGTTTTTT.

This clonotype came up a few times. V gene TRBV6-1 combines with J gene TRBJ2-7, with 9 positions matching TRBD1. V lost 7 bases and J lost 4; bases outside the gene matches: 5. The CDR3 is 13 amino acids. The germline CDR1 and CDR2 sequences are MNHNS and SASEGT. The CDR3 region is CASTRTGVYEQYF. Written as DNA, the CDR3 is TGTGCCAGCACCCGGACAGGGGTATACGAGCAGTACTTC.

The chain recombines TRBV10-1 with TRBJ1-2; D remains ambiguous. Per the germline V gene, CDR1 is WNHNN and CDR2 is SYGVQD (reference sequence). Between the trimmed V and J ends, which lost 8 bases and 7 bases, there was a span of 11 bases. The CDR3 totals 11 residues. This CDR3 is CASREVGGYTF. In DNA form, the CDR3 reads TGCGCCAGCCGCGAGGTGGGTGGCTACACCTTC.

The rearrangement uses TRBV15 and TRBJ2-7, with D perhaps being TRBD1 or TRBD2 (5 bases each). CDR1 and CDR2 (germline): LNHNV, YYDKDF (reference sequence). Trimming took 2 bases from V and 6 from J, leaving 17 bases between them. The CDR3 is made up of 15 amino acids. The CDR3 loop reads CATSRPPRWGSEQYF. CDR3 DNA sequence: TGTGCCACCAGCAGACCGCCGCGTTGGGGGAGCGAGCAGTACTTC.